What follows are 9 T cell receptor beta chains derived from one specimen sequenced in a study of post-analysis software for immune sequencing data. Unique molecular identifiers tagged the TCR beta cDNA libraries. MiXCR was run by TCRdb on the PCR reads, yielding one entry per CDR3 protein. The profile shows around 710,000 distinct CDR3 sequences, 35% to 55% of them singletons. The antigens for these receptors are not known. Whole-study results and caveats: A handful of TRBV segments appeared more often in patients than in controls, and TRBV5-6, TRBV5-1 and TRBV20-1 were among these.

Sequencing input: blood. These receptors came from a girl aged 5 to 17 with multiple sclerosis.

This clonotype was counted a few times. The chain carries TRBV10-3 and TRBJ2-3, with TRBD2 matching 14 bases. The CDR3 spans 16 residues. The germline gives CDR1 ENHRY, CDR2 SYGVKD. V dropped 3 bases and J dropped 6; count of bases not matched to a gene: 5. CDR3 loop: CAISDPGTSGSDTQYF. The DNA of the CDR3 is TGTGCCATCAGTGATCCCGGGACTAGCGGGAGTGATACGCAGTATTTT.

The CDR3 coding sequence is TGCAGTGCTAGACCGACTAGCGGGGGATACAATGAGCAGTTCTTC. It codes for CSARPTSGGYNEQFF. The V and J genes are TRBV20-1 and TRBJ2-1; 12 positions agree with TRBD2. Germline-derived CDR1 and CDR2 are DFQATT and SNEGSKA (reference sequence). V was pared by 2 bases and J by 4 bases, with 3 bases of the junction left unmatched. This CDR3 is 15 amino acids long.

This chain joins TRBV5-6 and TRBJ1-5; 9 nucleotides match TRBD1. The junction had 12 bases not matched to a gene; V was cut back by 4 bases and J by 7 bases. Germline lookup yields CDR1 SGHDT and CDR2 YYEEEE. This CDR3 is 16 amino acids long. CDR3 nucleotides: TGTGCCAGCAGCGAATTAGGACAGGGGACCGAACAGCCCCAGCATTTT. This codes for CASSELGQGTEQPQHF. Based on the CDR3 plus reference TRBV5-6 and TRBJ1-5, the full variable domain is DAGVTQSPTHLIKTRGQQVTLRCSPKSGHDTVSWYQQALGQGPQFIFQYYEEEERQRGNFPDRFSGHQFPNYSSELNVNALLLGDSALYLCASSELGQGTEQPQHFGDGTRLSIL.

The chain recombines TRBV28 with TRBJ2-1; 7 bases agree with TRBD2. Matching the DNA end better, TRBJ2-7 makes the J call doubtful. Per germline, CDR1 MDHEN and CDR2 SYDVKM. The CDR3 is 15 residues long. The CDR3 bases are TGTGCCAGCAGCCTAGCGGATAGCTCCTACAATGAGCAGTACTTC. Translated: CASSLADSSYNEQYF.

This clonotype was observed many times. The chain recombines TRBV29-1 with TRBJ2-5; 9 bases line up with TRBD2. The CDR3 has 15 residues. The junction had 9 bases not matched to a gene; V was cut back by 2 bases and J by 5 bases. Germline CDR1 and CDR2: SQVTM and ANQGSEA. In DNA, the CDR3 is TGCAGCGTTGAACCAGGAGGTAGCGGGAGTGAGACCCAGTACTTC. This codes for CSVEPGGSGSETQYF.

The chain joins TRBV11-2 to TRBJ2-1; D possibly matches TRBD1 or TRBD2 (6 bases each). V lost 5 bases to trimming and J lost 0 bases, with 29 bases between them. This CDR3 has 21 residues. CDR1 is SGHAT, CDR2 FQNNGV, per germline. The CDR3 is CASSPPRDTEGLLNSYNEQFF. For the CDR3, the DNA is TGTGCCAGCAGCCCGCCCCGGGACACGGAGGGACTTTTAAACTCCTACAATGAGCAGTTCTTC.

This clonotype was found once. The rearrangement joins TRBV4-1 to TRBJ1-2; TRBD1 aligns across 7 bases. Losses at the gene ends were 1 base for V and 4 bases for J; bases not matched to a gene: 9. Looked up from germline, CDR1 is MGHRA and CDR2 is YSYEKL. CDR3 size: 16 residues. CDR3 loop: CASSQVEGANLYGYTF. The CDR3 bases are TGCGCCAGCAGCCAAGTGGAGGGGGCGAATCTCTATGGCTACACCTTC.

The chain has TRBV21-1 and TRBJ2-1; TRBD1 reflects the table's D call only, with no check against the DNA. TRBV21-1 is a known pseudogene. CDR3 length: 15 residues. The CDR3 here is CASSKGGAQDNEQFF. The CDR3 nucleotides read TGTGCCAGCAGCAAAGGCGGGGCGCAGGACAATGAGCAGTTCTTC.

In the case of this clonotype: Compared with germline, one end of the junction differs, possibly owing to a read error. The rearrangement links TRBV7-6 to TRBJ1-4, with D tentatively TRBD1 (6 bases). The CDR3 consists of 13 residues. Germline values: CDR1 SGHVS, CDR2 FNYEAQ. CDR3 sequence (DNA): TGTGCCAGCAGCCGGACAGCTAACGAAAAACTGTTTTTT. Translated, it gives CASSRTANEKLFF.